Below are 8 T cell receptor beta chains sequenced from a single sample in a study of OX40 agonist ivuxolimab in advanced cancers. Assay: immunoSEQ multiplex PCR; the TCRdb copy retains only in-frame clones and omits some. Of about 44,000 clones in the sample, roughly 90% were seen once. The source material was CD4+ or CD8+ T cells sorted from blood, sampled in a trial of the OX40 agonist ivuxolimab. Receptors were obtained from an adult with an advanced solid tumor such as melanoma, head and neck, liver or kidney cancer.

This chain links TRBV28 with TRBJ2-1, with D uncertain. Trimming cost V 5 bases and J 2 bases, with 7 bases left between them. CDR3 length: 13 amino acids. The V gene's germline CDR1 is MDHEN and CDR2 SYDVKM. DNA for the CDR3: TGTGCCAGCAGTCCAACTCCCTACAATGAGCAGTTCTTC. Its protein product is CASSPTPYNEQFF. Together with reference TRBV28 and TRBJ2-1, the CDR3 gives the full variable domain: DVKVTQSSRYLVKRTGEKVFLECVQDMDHENMFWYRQDPGLGLRLIYFSYDVKMKEKGDIPEGYSVSREKKERFSLILESASTNQTSMYLCASSPTPYNEQFFGPGTRLTVL.

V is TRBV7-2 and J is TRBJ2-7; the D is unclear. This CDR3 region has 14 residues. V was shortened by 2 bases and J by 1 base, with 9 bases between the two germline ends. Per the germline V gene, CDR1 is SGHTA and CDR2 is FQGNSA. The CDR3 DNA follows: TGTGCCAGCAGCTTAATTGGGGTTTCCTACGAGCAGTACTTC. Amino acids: CASSLIGVSYEQYF.

The CDR3 bases are TGTGCCAGCAGCTTGGGACAGATCAGCTCCTACGAGCAGTACTTC. Residues: CASSLGQISSYEQYF. The genes are TRBV5-4 and TRBJ2-7, with TRBD1 as a possible D gene (5 bases). V was pared by 0 bases and J by 0 bases, with 10 bases between. This CDR3 region has 15 residues. CDR1 is SGHNT and CDR2 is YYREEE in the germline V gene (reference sequence).

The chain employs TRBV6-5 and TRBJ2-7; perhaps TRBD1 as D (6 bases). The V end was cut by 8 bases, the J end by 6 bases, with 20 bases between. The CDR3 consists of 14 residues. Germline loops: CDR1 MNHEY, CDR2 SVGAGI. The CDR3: CASWNRDKDIEQYF. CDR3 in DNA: TGTGCCAGCTGGAACCGGGACAAGGACATCGAGCAGTACTTC.

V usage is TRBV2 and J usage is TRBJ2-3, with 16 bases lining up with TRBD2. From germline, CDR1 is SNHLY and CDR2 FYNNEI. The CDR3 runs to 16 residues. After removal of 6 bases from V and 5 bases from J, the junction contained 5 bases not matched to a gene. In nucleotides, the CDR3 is TGTGCCAGCAGCGGGACTAGCGGGGGGGCGGTAGATACGCAGTATTTT. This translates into CASSGTSGGAVDTQYF.

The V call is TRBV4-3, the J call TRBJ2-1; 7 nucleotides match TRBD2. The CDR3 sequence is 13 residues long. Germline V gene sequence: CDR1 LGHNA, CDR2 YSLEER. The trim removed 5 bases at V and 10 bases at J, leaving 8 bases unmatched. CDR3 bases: TGCGCCAGCAGCGCGGGACTACGAGAGGAGCAGTTCTTC. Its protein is CASSAGLREEQFF.

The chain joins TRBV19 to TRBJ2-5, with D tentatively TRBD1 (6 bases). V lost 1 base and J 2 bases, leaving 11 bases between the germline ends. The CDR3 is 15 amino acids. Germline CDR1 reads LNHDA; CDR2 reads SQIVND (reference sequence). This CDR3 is CASSIGAGVQETQYF. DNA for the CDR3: TGTGCCAGTAGTATAGGGGCAGGGGTTCAAGAGACCCAGTACTTC.

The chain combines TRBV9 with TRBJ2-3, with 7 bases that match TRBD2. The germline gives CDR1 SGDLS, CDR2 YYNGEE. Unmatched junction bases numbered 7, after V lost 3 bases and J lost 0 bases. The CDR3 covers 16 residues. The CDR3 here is CASSGWGGSSTDTQYF. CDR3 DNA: TGTGCCAGCAGCGGATGGGGGGGAAGTAGCACAGATACGCAGTATTTT.